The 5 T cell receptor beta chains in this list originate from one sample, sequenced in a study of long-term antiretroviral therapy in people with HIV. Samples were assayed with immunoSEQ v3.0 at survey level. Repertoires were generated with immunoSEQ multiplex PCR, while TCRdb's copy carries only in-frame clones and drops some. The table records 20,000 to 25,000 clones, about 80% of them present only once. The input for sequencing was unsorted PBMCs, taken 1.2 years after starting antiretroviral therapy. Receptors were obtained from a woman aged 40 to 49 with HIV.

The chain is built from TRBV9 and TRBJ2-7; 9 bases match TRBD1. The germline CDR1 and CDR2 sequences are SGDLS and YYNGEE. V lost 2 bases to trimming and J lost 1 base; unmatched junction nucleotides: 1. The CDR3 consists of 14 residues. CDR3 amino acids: CASSVTGGSYEQYF. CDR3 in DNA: TGTGCCAGCAGCGTGACAGGGGGATCCTACGAGCAGTACTTC.

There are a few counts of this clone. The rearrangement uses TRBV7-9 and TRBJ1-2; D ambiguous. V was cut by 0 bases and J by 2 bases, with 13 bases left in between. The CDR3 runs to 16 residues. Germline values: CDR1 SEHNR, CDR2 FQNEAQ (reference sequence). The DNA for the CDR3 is TGTGCCAGCAGCTTAGCATTTCGGGGTTCAAACTATGGCTACACCTTC. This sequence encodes CASSLAFRGSNYGYTF.

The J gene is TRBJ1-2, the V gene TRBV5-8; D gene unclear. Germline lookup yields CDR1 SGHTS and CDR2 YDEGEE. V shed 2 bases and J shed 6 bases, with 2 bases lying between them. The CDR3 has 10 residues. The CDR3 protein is CASSFDGYTF. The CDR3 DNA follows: TGTGCCAGCAGCTTCGATGGCTACACCTTC. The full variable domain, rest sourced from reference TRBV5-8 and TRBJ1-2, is EAGVTQSPTHLIKTRGQQATLRCSPISGHTSVYWYQQALGLGLQFLLWYDEGEERNRGNFPPRFSGRQFPNYSSELNVNALELEDSALYLCASSFDGYTFGSGTRLTVV.

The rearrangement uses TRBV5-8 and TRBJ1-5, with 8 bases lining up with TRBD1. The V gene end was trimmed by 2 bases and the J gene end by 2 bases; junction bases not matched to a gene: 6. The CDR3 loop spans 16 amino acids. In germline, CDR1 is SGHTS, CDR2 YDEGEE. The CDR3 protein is CASSLYGQGGNQPQHF. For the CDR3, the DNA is TGTGCCAGCAGCTTATATGGACAGGGAGGCAATCAGCCCCAGCATTTT.

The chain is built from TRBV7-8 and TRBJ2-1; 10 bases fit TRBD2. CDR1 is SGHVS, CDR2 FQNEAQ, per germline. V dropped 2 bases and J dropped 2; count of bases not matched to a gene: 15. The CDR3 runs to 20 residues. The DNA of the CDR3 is TGTGCCAGCAGCTTATACCCTAGCGGGAGAGATCAAATAGCCTACAATGAGCAGTTCTTC. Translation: CASSLYPSGRDQIAYNEQFF.